This is a list of T cell receptor beta chains from one sample in a study of the immune and genomic landscape of osteosarcoma. Some clones are missing from TCRdb's copy, which holds only in-frame ones; the method was immunoSEQ multiplex PCR. Of thousands of clones listed, approximately 70% are singletons. The specimen was osteosarcoma tumor tissue from the lung. The receptors here all came from a human donor with osteosarcoma. The CDR3 runs from the conserved cysteine through the conserved F or W. Each record gives: clone size, D gene, V gene, J gene, CDR3 DNA, CDR3 protein. The D gene is left open where the match is weak. A row's size may be missing; if present it is once, few, many or a size class.

size: large
D: .
V: TRBV5-6
J: TRBJ2-2
DNA: TGTGCCAGCAGCTTGGGTGGGCCCGGGGAGCTGTTTTTT
CDR3: CASSLGGPGELFF

size: .
D: TRBD1
V: TRBV27
J: TRBJ2-7
DNA: TGTGCCAGCAGCGTCTCGGGGACAGGGGGTTGGGAGCAGTACTTC
CDR3: CASSVSGTGGWEQYF

size: .
D: .
V: TRBV19
J: TRBJ2-2
DNA: TGTGCCAGTAGTATAGCGGGGAACACCGGGGAGCTGTTTTTT
CDR3: CASSIAGNTGELFF

size: few
D: .
V: TRBV19
J: TRBJ1-2
DNA: TGTGCCAGTAGTATTTACAGCGACTATGGCTACACCTTC
CDR3: CASSIYSDYGYTF

size: .
D: TRBD1
V: TRBV6-5
J: TRBJ2-1
DNA: TGTGCCAGCAGTTTGGACTCGGGACAGGGTTGGAATGAGCAGTTCTTC
CDR3: CASSLDSGQGWNEQFF

size: .
D: TRBD1
V: TRBV5-1
J: TRBJ1-2
DNA: TGCGCCAGCAGCTTGGAGGGGGCGGACGGCTACACCTTC
CDR3: CASSLEGADGYTF

size: .
D: .
V: TRBV7-6
J: TRBJ2-3
DNA: TGTGCCAGCAGCTTAGCGGTCAGGGGCACAGATACGCAGTATTTT
CDR3: CASSLAVRGTDTQYF

size: .
D: .
V: TRBV6-4
J: TRBJ2-7
DNA: TGTGCCAGCCGACACAGCTACGAGCAGTACTTC
CDR3: CASRHSYEQYF

size: .
D: .
V: TRBV9
J: TRBJ2-7
DNA: TGTGCCAGCAGCGTGTGGGAAGGGGGGACCGAGCAGTACTTC
CDR3: CASSVWEGGTEQYF

size: .
D: .
V: TRBV5-6
J: TRBJ1-1
DNA: TGTGCCAGCAGCTTCTTCAGGGAGGGCACTGAAGCTTTCTTT
CDR3: CASSFFREGTEAFF

size: .
D: TRBD1
V: TRBV27
J: TRBJ1-2
DNA: TGTGCCAGCAGTTTACAGGGGGCAAACTATGGCTACACCTTC
CDR3: CASSLQGANYGYTF

size: .
D: .
V: TRBV9
J: TRBJ2-7
DNA: TGTGCCAGCAGCGTGGGCCTAGCAGCCTACGAGCAGTACTTC
CDR3: CASSVGLAAYEQYF

size: .
D: TRBD1
V: TRBV5-6
J: TRBJ1-2
DNA: TGTGCCAGCAGTTTTACCCTTCGGACAGGCGGCTACACCTTC
CDR3: CASSFTLRTGGYTF

size: .
D: TRBD2
V: TRBV6-6
J: TRBJ2-4
DNA: TGTGCCAGCCGGGGGGGCGGAAACATTCAGTACTTC
CDR3: CASRGGGNIQYF

size: .
D: .
V: TRBV7-3
J: TRBJ2-2
DNA: TGTGCCAGCAGCTTAGAGCCGGGGGCCGGGGAGCTGTTTTTT
CDR3: CASSLEPGAGELFF

size: .
D: .
V: TRBV25-1
J: TRBJ1-2
DNA: TGTGCCAGCAGTACCTCCAACGGGATTAACTATGGCTACACCTTC
CDR3: CASSTSNGINYGYTF

size: .
D: .
V: TRBV7-2
J: TRBJ2-7
DNA: TGTGCCAGCAGTTCCTGGTCCAGCTCCTACGAGCAGTACTTC
CDR3: CASSSWSSSYEQYF

size: .
D: .
V: TRBV5-4
J: TRBJ2-2
DNA: TGTGCCAGCAGCTTGTATTACAGGAACACCGGGGAGCTGTTTTTT
CDR3: CASSLYYRNTGELFF

size: once
D: .
V: TRBV6-7
J: TRBJ1-4
DNA: TGTGCCAGCAGTTACGAAAGAGGGGTTCAAATGTCTAATGAAAAACTGTTTTTT
CDR3: CASSYERGVQMSNEKLFF

size: .
D: TRBD2
V: TRBV30
J: TRBJ2-3
DNA: TGTGCCTGGAGTTCTCTAGCGGGGGGAGGAGATACGCAGTATTTT
CDR3: CAWSSLAGGGDTQYF

size: .
D: .
V: TRBV5-8
J: TRBJ1-4
DNA: TGTGCCAGCAGCTTGGGACAGCCGGGTGAAAAACTGTTTTTT
CDR3: CASSLGQPGEKLFF

size: .
D: .
V: TRBV6-5
J: TRBJ2-7
DNA: TGTGCCAGCAGTTACTCGGGCCACAGGGACGAGCAGTACTTC
CDR3: CASSYSGHRDEQYF

size: .
D: TRBD2
V: TRBV5-1
J: TRBJ2-5
DNA: TGCGCCAGCAGCCCCGGACTAGCGGGTCAAGAGACCCAGTACTTC
CDR3: CASSPGLAGQETQYF

size: few
D: .
V: TRBV19
J: TRBJ1-2
DNA: TGTGCCAGTAGTAAACAGGGATATGGCTACACCTTC
CDR3: CASSKQGYGYTF

size: .
D: .
V: TRBV7-9
J: TRBJ1-2
DNA: TGTGCCAGCAGCTTTTTTCCCCCAGGGGTTTCGGACTATGGCTACACCTTC
CDR3: CASSFFPPGVSDYGYTF

size: .
D: .
V: TRBV27
J: TRBJ1-4
DNA: TGTGCCAGCAGTCGACATTTTACGGCAACTAATGAAAAACTGTTTTTT
CDR3: CASSRHFTATNEKLFF

size: .
D: .
V: TRBV4-1
J: TRBJ2-3
DNA: TGCGCCAGCAGCCCGACTCTCCCCCTCCAGCGGCGCACAGATACGCAGTATTTT
CDR3: CASSPTLPLQRRTDTQYF

size: .
D: .
V: TRBV7-9
J: TRBJ2-7
DNA: TGTGCCAGCAGCAACCGGGACGGCTCCTACGAGCAGTACTTC
CDR3: CASSNRDGSYEQYF

size: once
D: TRBD2
V: TRBV28
J: TRBJ2-1
DNA: TGTGCCAGCAGTTCCGCGGGAGGGGGCCAAAATGAGCAGTTCTTC
CDR3: CASSSAGGGQNEQFF

size: .
D: .
V: TRBV7-6
J: TRBJ1-4
DNA: TGTGCCAGCAGCTCAATCGCGGGTACAAGCAATGAAAAACTGTTTTTT
CDR3: CASSSIAGTSNEKLFF

size: .
D: .
V: TRBV15
J: TRBJ1-6
DNA: TGTGCCACCAGCAGAGATAATTCACCCCTCCACTTT
CDR3: CATSRDNSPLHF

size: .
D: .
V: TRBV6-5
J: TRBJ2-5
DNA: TGTGCCAGCAGACGGGACGACAAGACCCAGTACTTC
CDR3: CASRRDDKTQYF

size: few
D: TRBD1
V: TRBV7-9
J: TRBJ1-1
DNA: TGTGCCAGCATCGAAACCTATTTGGACAGGGGGCGTGGGGCTTTCTTT
CDR3: CASIETYLDRGRGAFF

size: .
D: TRBD1
V: TRBV29-1
J: TRBJ2-1
DNA: TGCAGCGTCCCGGGACAGGCCACCTACAATGAGCAGTTCTTC
CDR3: CSVPGQATYNEQFF

size: .
D: .
V: TRBV6-1
J: TRBJ1-3
DNA: TGTGCCAGCAGTGAGGGGGGGGGCGGCGGAAACACCATATATTTT
CDR3: CASSEGGGGGNTIYF

size: few
D: TRBD2
V: TRBV2
J: TRBJ2-1
DNA: TGTGCCAGCAGTGAAGGGCTAGCGGGGGACAATGAGCAGTTCTTC
CDR3: CASSEGLAGDNEQFF

size: .
D: .
V: TRBV12-5
J: TRBJ1-1
DNA: TGTGCTAGTGGTTCTCAGACAGGTCTTATGAACACTGAAGCTTTCTTT
CDR3: CASGSQTGLMNTEAFF

size: .
D: .
V: TRBV7-8
J: TRBJ1-2
DNA: TGTGCCAGCAGGCGGGAGGGCGTTAACTATGGCTACACCTTC
CDR3: CASRREGVNYGYTF

size: .
D: .
V: TRBV7-9
J: TRBJ2-5
DNA: TGTGCCAGCAGCTTATTGGGGGCCCAAGAGACCCAGTACTTC
CDR3: CASSLLGAQETQYF

size: .
D: .
V: TRBV7-9
J: TRBJ1-2
DNA: TGTGCCAGCAGCTTACTGTTCGGACAGAGGTATGGCTACACCTTC
CDR3: CASSLLFGQRYGYTF

size: .
D: .
V: TRBV30
J: TRBJ1-2
DNA: TGTGCCTGGGACAGAGCTAACTATGGCTACACCTTC
CDR3: CAWDRANYGYTF

size: few
D: .
V: TRBV5-6
J: TRBJ1-4
DNA: TGTGCCAGCAGCTTCGTGGACATTGGGGAAAAACTGTTTTTT
CDR3: CASSFVDIGEKLFF

size: once
D: TRBD2
V: TRBV30
J: TRBJ2-2
DNA: TGTGCCTGGGCGGGGGTAGTTACCGGGGAGCTGTTTTTT
CDR3: CAWAGVVTGELFF

size: once
D: .
V: TRBV5-6
J: TRBJ1-5
DNA: TGTGCCAGCAGCTTCGGGGGTTTGGATCAGCCCCAGCATTTT
CDR3: CASSFGGLDQPQHF

size: .
D: .
V: TRBV9
J: TRBJ2-7
DNA: TGTGCCAGCAGCGTAGGCCTAGCAGCCTACGAGCAGTACTTC
CDR3: CASSVGLAAYEQYF

size: .
D: .
V: TRBV9
J: TRBJ2-6
DNA: TGTGCCAGCAGCGCATTAATTGGGGGGCGGGACGTGGCCAACGTCCTGACTTTC
CDR3: CASSALIGGRDVANVLTF

size: large
D: .
V: TRBV5-3
J: TRBJ2-5
DNA: TGTGCCAGAAGCGCCGCGAGCCAAGAGACCCAGTACTTC
CDR3: CARSAASQETQYF

size: .
D: .
V: TRBV10-2
J: TRBJ1-1
DNA: TGCGCCAGCAGTGGTCACAGCGTGAACACTGAAGCTTTCTTT
CDR3: CASSGHSVNTEAFF

size: .
D: .
V: TRBV5-1
J: TRBJ1-2
DNA: TGCGCCAGCAGCTTGACAGGATCGAGTAACGATGGCTACACCTTC
CDR3: CASSLTGSSNDGYTF

size: .
D: .
V: TRBV15
J: TRBJ2-2
DNA: TGTGCCACCAGCAGAGTCGCAACCGGGGAGCTGTTTTTT
CDR3: CATSRVATGELFF

size: .
D: .
V: TRBV2
J: TRBJ1-5
DNA: TGTGCCAGCAGTGAATCCCCGTTGGGCAATCAGCCCCAGCATTTT
CDR3: CASSESPLGNQPQHF

size: .
D: .
V: TRBV29-1
J: TRBJ2-2
DNA: TGCAGCGTTGAGAGGGGCGCCACCGGGGAGCTGTTTTTT
CDR3: CSVERGATGELFF

size: .
D: .
V: TRBV5-1
J: TRBJ1-2
DNA: TGCGCCAGCAGCTTGCAGGGAGCTAACTATGGCTACACCTTC
CDR3: CASSLQGANYGYTF

size: large
D: .
V: TRBV7-9
J: TRBJ1-6
DNA: TGTGCCAGCAGCCTGCCGGGTCCCAATTCACCCCTCCACTTT
CDR3: CASSLPGPNSPLHF